These 4 T cell receptor beta chains came from one sample sequenced in a study of cytomegalovirus exposure and HLA in healthy donors. Both 60 Vbeta primers and 13 Jbeta primers went into the PCR. Measured with immunoSEQ multiplex PCR; TCRdb has only the in-frame clones, and not every one. The sample features more than 90,000 clones, with 5.5% to 8% in its top ten. Sequenced input: PBMCs. Receptors originate from a man aged 35 to 55 in good health and CMV-seropositive.

V usage is TRBV5-4 and J usage is TRBJ1-4; D ambiguous. This CDR3 is built from 16 residues. Germline loops: CDR1 SGHNT, CDR2 YYREEE (reference sequence). V dropped 0 bases and J dropped 4 bases, with 13 bases sitting between them. The CDR3 loop reads CASSLGLPISNEKLFF. Here the CDR3 DNA reads TGTGCCAGCAGCTTGGGACTACCGATCAGTAATGAAAAACTGTTTTTT.

The chain combines TRBV5-1 with TRBJ2-4; no firm D call. The germline V gene has CDR1 SGHRS and CDR2 YFSETQ. V lost 0 bases and J lost 7, with 14 bases in between. The CDR3 spans 15 residues. CDR3 bases: TGCGCCAGCAGCTTGGCCCCCGTCGGTTCGAACATTCAGTACTTC. Translating gives CASSLAPVGSNIQYF.

The chain combines TRBV9 with TRBJ2-6; the match to TRBD1 covers 8 bases. V lost 4 bases, J lost 0 bases, and 6 bases stayed unmatched. CDR1 and CDR2 from the germline V gene are SGDLS and YYNGEE. CDR3 length: 17 residues. The chain's CDR3 is CASSLGTGDSGANVLTF. The CDR3 nucleotides read TGTGCCAGCAGCCTGGGGACAGGAGACTCTGGGGCCAACGTCCTGACTTTC.

The genes are TRBV18 and TRBJ2-6; D remains ambiguous. Germline CDR1 and CDR2: KGHSH and LQKENI. The CDR3 consists of 15 residues. Trimming took 3 bases from V and 3 from J, leaving 9 bases between them. The CDR3 region is CASSPVYGGANVLTF. The CDR3 DNA reads TGTGCCAGCTCACCTGTGTACGGTGGGGCCAACGTCCTGACTTTC.